This T cell receptor beta chain appears in the sequencing data of a study of control samples from healthy donors and cancer patients. This CDR3 spans 12 amino acids. Germline CDR1 reads DFQATT; CDR2 reads SNEGSKA (reference sequence). Trimming stripped 3 bases from V and 3 bases from J, with 9 bases between. This table comes from immunoSEQ multiplex PCR, and its TCRdb copy is limited to in-frame clones, with some not included. The sample shows fewer than 100,000 clones, about 88% of them seen only once. The material sequenced was blood. This chain connects TRBV20-1 to TRBJ2-7; possibly TRBD1 for D (6 bases). This receptor was obtained from a woman between 45 and 65 years old in good health. For the CDR3, the DNA is TGCAGTGCTAGTTCGACAGGCTACGAGCAGTACTTC. Its protein is CSASSTGYEQYF.